The 29 T cell receptor beta chains presented below share a single source sample, sequenced in a study of shared clonotypes between healthy human individuals. The table came from immunoSEQ multiplex PCR; TCRdb's copy has only in-frame clones and leaves some out. The sample lists nearly 1 million clones; around 80% were seen once. Material for sequencing was memory CD4+ T cells sorted from blood. This sample's subset: CD45RA-negative fraction. These receptors all come from a man younger than 30 in good health.

The rearrangement joins TRBV18 to TRBJ1-2; 10 bases are shared with TRBD1. Germline CDR1 and CDR2: KGHSH and LQKENI. CDR3 length: 17 residues. Unmatched junction bases numbered 11, after V lost 3 bases and J lost 4 bases. Written as DNA, the CDR3 is TGTGCCAGCTCACCCCAAGAGGGGGGACAGGGGATCTATGGCTACACCTTC. It translates to CASSPQEGGQGIYGYTF.

On this clone itself: The same CDR3 arises from other DNA sequences in this sample as well. The chain uses TRBV7-2 and TRBJ2-5; D may be TRBD2 (6 bases). The germline V and J ends were trimmed by 5 bases and 4 bases, with 11 bases remaining between them. Germline values: CDR1 SGHTA, CDR2 FQGNSA. The CDR3 spans 13 residues. DNA of the CDR3: TGTGCCAGCAGCCGAGGGACTTTAGAGACCCAGTACTTC. It is translated as CASSRGTLETQYF.

CDR3 loop: CASSGRDRGANTEAFF. In DNA, the CDR3 is TGTGCCAGCAGTGGCCGGGACAGGGGGGCGAACACTGAAGCTTTCTTT. This chain joins TRBV6-1 and TRBJ1-1; 11 bases line up with TRBD1. Per germline, CDR1 MNHNS and CDR2 SASEGT. The CDR3 loop spans 16 amino acids. The V segment lost 4 bases and the J segment 1 base; nucleotides outside the gene matches: 5.

The chain is built from TRBV7-9 and TRBJ2-1; 7 bases map to TRBD1. Germline CDR1 SEHNR, CDR2 FQNEAQ (reference sequence). This CDR3 has 15 residues. V lost 6 bases to trimming and J lost 7 bases; unmatched junction nucleotides: 12. DNA of the CDR3: TGTGCCAGCAGACCCAGATGGGACAGCTTAAATGAGCAGTTCTTC. Its protein product is CASRPRWDSLNEQFF.

This clone was detected a few times. This chain links TRBV4-1 with TRBJ1-5; D is perhaps TRBD1 (6 bases). This CDR3 has 15 amino acids. V was shortened by 1 base and J by 5 bases, with 12 bases between the two germline ends. Per germline, CDR1 MGHRA and CDR2 YSYEKL. The CDR3 loop reads CASSQGTAPDQPQHF. The CDR3 DNA follows: TGCGCCAGCAGCCAAGGGACAGCTCCCGATCAGCCCCAGCATTTT.

CDR3 region: CAWKAGGSYNEQFF. CDR3 in DNA: TGTGCCTGGAAAGCGGGGGGGTCCTACAATGAGCAGTTCTTC. V gene TRBV30 combines with J gene TRBJ2-1; 10 bases are shared with TRBD2. Germline loops: CDR1 GTSNPN, CDR2 SVGIG (reference sequence). J gave up 1 base and V 4 bases, and 1 base lay outside the gene matches. This CDR3 region has 14 residues.

This chain connects TRBV9 to TRBJ2-7; the match to TRBD2 covers 9 bases. The CDR3 is 15 residues long. Trimming at V came to 8 bases and at J to 3 bases, leaving 12 bases not matched to a gene. Germline CDR1 and CDR2: SGDLS and YYNGEE. The CDR3 DNA reads as TGTGCCAGTAGAAAGGCTAGCGGGAATTACTACGAGCAGTACTTC. It encodes CASRKASGNYYEQYF.

This rearrangement joins TRBV28 to TRBJ1-2, with 7 positions matching TRBD1. CDR3 length equals 12 residues. V gave up 8 bases and J gave up 5 bases; unmatched junction bases: 5. Germline CDR1 MDHEN, CDR2 SYDVKM. CDR3 loop: CASGRTGYGYTF. The CDR3 DNA reads TGTGCCAGCGGTAGGACAGGATATGGCTACACCTTC.

Worth noting for this clone: The sample carries other DNA sequences with the same CDR3. This chain connects TRBV5-1 to TRBJ2-7; D gene ambiguous. This CDR3 is built from 13 residues. The germline V gene encodes CDR1 SGHRS and CDR2 YFSETQ. The germline V and J ends were trimmed by 0 bases and 2 bases, with 6 bases remaining between them. As DNA, the CDR3 is TGCGCCAGCAGCTTGGACAGCACCTACGAGCAGTACTTC. Translation: CASSLDSTYEQYF.

The chain recombines TRBV10-3 with TRBJ2-6; D may be TRBD1 (6 bases). The CDR3 extends over 17 amino acids. V lost 7 bases, J lost 0 bases, and 16 bases lay in between. Germline CDR1 ENHRY, CDR2 SYGVKD. Here the CDR3 DNA reads TGTGCCATCACCCGCTCGTCAGGGGACTCTGGGGCCAACGTCCTGACTTTC. Amino acids: CAITRSSGDSGANVLTF.

This clone was picked up one time. The V gene is TRBV28, the J gene TRBJ1-1; 11 nucleotides match TRBD1. Germline V gene lookup returns CDR1 MDHEN and CDR2 SYDVKM. V lost 4 bases to trimming and J lost 11 bases; unmatched junction nucleotides: 12. The CDR3 has 15 amino acids. DNA of the CDR3: TGTGCCAGCAGTTGGGCATCCCCGGGACAGGGGGGTGCTTTCTTT. Amino acid sequence: CASSWASPGQGGAFF.

The chain joins TRBV11-2 to TRBJ2-1; TRBD2 is a possible D gene (5 bases). This CDR3 comprises 15 residues. CDR1 SGHAT and CDR2 FQNNGV come from the germline V gene. Trimming left V 4 bases short and J 0 bases short, with 10 bases between. The CDR3 is CASSSIANSYNEQFF. The CDR3 DNA sequence: TGTGCCAGCAGCTCCATAGCGAACTCCTACAATGAGCAGTTCTTC.

The rearrangement uses TRBV25-1 and TRBJ2-2; D is undetermined. CDR3 size: 14 residues. CDR1 is MGHDK and CDR2 is SYGVNS in the germline V gene. Trimming stripped 3 bases from V and 4 bases from J, with 9 bases between. CDR3 coding DNA: TGTGCCAGCAGTGATTATAAGCTCACCGGGGAGCTGTTTTTT. This translates into CASSDYKLTGELFF.

This chain connects TRBV7-9 to TRBJ2-1; D not certain. This CDR3 has 15 residues. In germline, CDR1 is SEHNR, CDR2 FQNEAQ (reference sequence). The V end lost 1 base, the J end lost 0 bases, and 7 bases lay between the germline ends. CDR3: CASSLGHSSYNEQFF. CDR3 nucleotide sequence: TGTGCCAGCAGCTTAGGACACAGCTCCTACAATGAGCAGTTCTTC.

In its sample, this clone was seen many times. The chain uses TRBV27 and TRBJ1-6; 7 bases match TRBD1. The CDR3 sequence is 13 residues long. J lost 8 bases, V lost 7 bases, and 5 bases had no gene match. Germline-derived CDR1 and CDR2 are MNHEY and SMNVEV (reference sequence). CDR3 protein: CASKGQGDSPLHF. CDR3 bases: TGTGCCAGCAAGGGCCAGGGGGATTCACCCCTCCACTTT.

This chain uses TRBV5-6 with TRBJ1-3; D not certain. V lost 1 base, J lost 0 bases, and 14 bases lay in between. This CDR3 is 17 amino acids long. Germline V CDR1 and CDR2: SGHDT, YYEEEE. The CDR3 is CASSLRTVASSGNTIYF. The CDR3 DNA follows: TGTGCCAGCAGCTTGAGGACTGTGGCGAGCTCTGGAAACACCATATATTTT. The entire variable domain, with the rest obtained from reference TRBV5-6 and TRBJ1-3, is as follows: DAGVTQSPTHLIKTRGQQVTLRCSPKSGHDTVSWYQQALGQGPQFIFQYYEEEERQRGNFPDRFSGHQFPNYSSELNVNALLLGDSALYLCASSLRTVASSGNTIYFGEGSWLTVV.

The chain couples TRBV30 to TRBJ2-3, with a possible D match to TRBD2 (6 bases). The CDR3 covers 14 residues. Per germline, CDR1 GTSNPN and CDR2 SVGIG (reference sequence). V lost 0 bases and J lost 4, with 11 bases in between. CDR3 nucleotide sequence: TGTGCCTGGAGTGTGGCTGGAGGGGCAGATACGCAGTATTTT. Protein: CAWSVAGGADTQYF.

This clone turned up a few times. The V call is TRBV13, the J call TRBJ2-3; 10 bases match TRBD2. This CDR3 contains 16 residues. Germline values: CDR1 PRHDT, CDR2 FYEKMQ (reference sequence). Trimming cost V 3 bases and J 6 bases; bases outside gene matches: 9. The CDR3, as DNA: TGTGCCAGCAGCTTGTCTAGCGGGAGAGGTCTGGATACGCAGTATTTT. Translated, it gives CASSLSSGRGLDTQYF.

The chain's CDR3 is CASSVSPGQVKYEQYF. In DNA, the CDR3 is TGTGCCAGCAGCGTTTCCCCAGGACAGGTAAAGTACGAGCAGTACTTC. The chain couples TRBV9 to TRBJ2-7, with 7 nucleotides matching TRBD1. Germline lookup yields CDR1 SGDLS and CDR2 YYNGEE. V shed 2 bases, J shed 4 bases, and the junction held 12 bases outside the gene matches. The CDR3 is made up of 16 amino acids. Looking up the rest from reference TRBV9 and TRBJ2-7 gives the full variable domain: DSGVTQTPKHLITATGQRVTLRCSPRSGDLSVYWYQQSLDQGLQFLIQYYNGEERAKGNILERFSAQQFPDLHSELNLSSLELGDSALYFCASSVSPGQVKYEQYFGPGTRLTVT.

This chain links TRBV7-2 with TRBJ1-2; 8 bases line up with TRBD1. The V gene end was trimmed by 5 bases and the J gene end by 5 bases; junction bases not matched to a gene: 4. CDR3 length equals 13 residues. Germline CDR1 reads SGHTA; CDR2 reads FQGNSA. The DNA for the CDR3 is TGTGCCAGCAGCCCGGGACAGGTATATGGCTACACCTTC. It encodes CASSPGQVYGYTF.

This chain joins TRBV28 and TRBJ1-2; perhaps TRBD1 as D (5 bases). V dropped 4 bases and J dropped 2 bases, with 11 bases sitting between them. The CDR3 has 14 amino acids. Germline CDR1 is MDHEN and CDR2 is SYDVKM. CDR3 residues: CASSSFRENYGYTF. In DNA form, the CDR3 reads TGTGCCAGCAGTTCCTTCAGGGAGAACTATGGCTACACCTTC.

This clone came up many times. The V call is TRBV14, the J call TRBJ1-6; no firm D call. The CDR3 has 12 amino acids. Trimming stripped 1 base from V and 7 bases from J, with 2 bases between. Germline V CDR1 and CDR2: SGHDN, FVKESK. The CDR3 DNA is TGTGCCAGCAGCCAAGGCAATTCACCCCTCCACTTT. This translates into CASSQGNSPLHF.

The rearrangement uses TRBV7-2 and TRBJ2-1, with 9 bases matching TRBD2. The germline gives CDR1 SGHTA, CDR2 FQGNSA. J lost 8 bases, V lost 1 base, and 6 bases had no gene match. The CDR3 has 15 amino acids. CDR3 nucleotides: TGTGCCAGCAGCTTAGTAGCGGGAGCTAGTGATGAGCAGTTCTTC. Its translation is CASSLVAGASDEQFF.

The rearrangement joins TRBV11-2 to TRBJ2-3; D gene ambiguous. This CDR3 spans 11 amino acids. The germline V gene has CDR1 SGHAT and CDR2 FQNNGV. The V end lost 4 bases, the J end lost 11 bases, and 10 bases lay between the germline ends. This CDR3 is CASSSRTQQYF. CDR3 nucleotide sequence: TGTGCCAGCAGCTCTAGGACGCAGCAGTATTTT.

The rearrangement joins TRBV7-3 to TRBJ1-2; possible D gene TRBD1, 6 bases. The CDR3 covers 13 residues. The germline V and J ends were trimmed by 4 bases and 5 bases, with 11 bases remaining between them. Germline CDR1 SGHTA, CDR2 FQGTGA. The CDR3 here is CASSSLGGYGYTF. CDR3 sequence (DNA): TGTGCCAGCAGCTCCCTAGGGGGGTATGGCTACACCTTC. The full variable domain, completed using reference TRBV7-3 and TRBJ1-2, is GAGVSQTPSNKVTEKGKYVELRCDPISGHTALYWYRQSLGQGPEFLIYFQGTGAADDSGLPNDRFFAVRPEGSVSTLKIQRTERGDSAVYLCASSSLGGYGYTFGSGTRLTVV.

This clone appeared a few times. The CDR3, as DNA: TGTGCCTGGAGCCCGGGACGTACCTCCTACGAGCAGTACTTC. It specifies CAWSPGRTSYEQYF. This chain joins TRBV30 and TRBJ2-7; tentatively, D is TRBD1 or TRBD2 (5 bases each). CDR3 size: 14 residues. Between the trimmed V and J ends, which lost 3 bases and 0 bases, there was a span of 12 bases. The V gene's germline CDR1 is GTSNPN and CDR2 SVGIG (reference sequence).

V is TRBV5-6 and J is TRBJ2-7; possibly TRBD1 for D (6 bases). V shed 3 bases and J shed 3 bases, with 16 bases lying between them. This CDR3 has 15 amino acids. Germline assignment: CDR1 SGHDT and CDR2 YYEEEE. The DNA for the CDR3 is TGTGCCAGCAGCTGGGGTAGTCGGGACAACTACGAGCAGTACTTC. As protein: CASSWGSRDNYEQYF.

The sample holds a few counts of this clone. The genes are TRBV5-1 and TRBJ1-1; 8 bases are shared with TRBD1. The CDR3 covers 16 residues. From germline, CDR1 is SGHRS and CDR2 YFSETQ. J was trimmed by 5 bases and V by 1 base; bases with no gene match: 10. The CDR3 is CASSLRADRVRTEAFF. CDR3 nucleotides: TGCGCCAGCAGCTTGAGGGCGGACAGGGTGAGGACTGAAGCTTTCTTT.

This clone has a handful of counts. The V gene is TRBV30, the J gene TRBJ1-2; TRBD1 is a possible D gene (5 bases). Germline CDR1 and CDR2: GTSNPN and SVGIG (reference sequence). V shed 4 bases and J shed 3 bases, with 15 bases lying between them. The CDR3 runs to 14 residues. Here the CDR3 reads CAWKAPGRYYGYTF. The CDR3, as DNA: TGTGCCTGGAAAGCCCCAGGGAGGTACTATGGCTACACCTTC. The variable domain in full, with the rest retrieved from reference TRBV30 and TRBJ1-2, is SQTIHQWPATLVQPVGSPLSLECTVEGTSNPNLYWYRQAAGRGLQLLFYSVGIGQISSEVPQNLSASRPQDRQFILSSKKLLLSDSGFYLCAWKAPGRYYGYTFGSGTRLTVV.